This section outlines one T cell receptor beta chain sequence together with its context. This sample was taken from a study of shared T cell receptors in the human thymus. Only in-frame clones appear in the TCRdb table, and some are missing; sequencing was by immunoSEQ multiplex PCR. This sample carries hundreds of thousands of clones, 85% to 90% of them seen once, and the ten largest clones take roughly 0.0097%. Germline CDR1 is MNHEY and CDR2 is SMNVEV (reference sequence). This CDR3 comprises 16 residues. V dropped 5 bases and J dropped 7; count of bases not matched to a gene: 11. These data also formed part of another study, on human thymus T cells. As that study records: Each of the donors was a healthy Finnish infant who was undergoing open corrective cardiac surgery for congenital heart defects. Surgeons resected thymus tissue during corrective heart surgery. Thymic as well as blood repertoires seemed to favor certain V and J genes unevenly. Unrelated individuals reportedly shared highly overlapping thymic TCR repertoires.

This chain connects TRBV27 to TRBJ2-5, with 12 bases fitting TRBD2. This clonotype originated in a boy under three years old with a congenital heart defect. The sample was thymocytes. The CDR3 bases are TGTGCCAGCAGTCCCCGACTAGCGGGAGCCCCCATGACCCAGTACTTC. Translated, it gives CASSPRLAGAPMTQYF.